The 26 T cell receptor beta chains presented below share a single source sample, sequenced in a study of metastatic and nonmetastatic thyroid tumors. Thyroid surgery was performed in patients who had received no treatment beforehand. TCRdb reanalyzed the PCR reads via MiXCR. The table shows tens of thousands of clones, with 26% occurring only once. Sequencing was done on a sample of blood. These receptors originate from a female donor with papillary thyroid cancer or a benign thyroid nodule (not recorded which). Some clones in this sample may be carry-over from other donors' samples.

This clone has just a few counts. This chain uses TRBV28 with TRBJ2-7; D unresolved. This CDR3 contains 12 residues. Looked up from germline, CDR1 is MDHEN and CDR2 is SYDVKM. V lost 5 bases to trimming and J lost 5 bases, with 10 bases between them. DNA for the CDR3: TGTGCCAGCAGTACCCCGCTAGACGAGCAGTACTTC. It translates to CASSTPLDEQYF.

This clone appeared many times. This rearrangement joins TRBV2 to TRBJ2-2; possibly TRBD1 for D (7 bases). Between the trimmed V and J ends, which lost 5 bases and 5 bases, there was a span of 15 bases. CDR1 and CDR2 (germline): SNHLY, FYNNEI. The CDR3 is made up of 15 amino acids. CDR3 sequence reads: CASSPRTGGTGELFF. The CDR3 DNA reads TGTGCCAGCAGTCCTCGGACAGGAGGGACCGGGGAGCTGTTTTTT.

In DNA, the CDR3 is TGTGCCAGCAGACTTACTAGCGGCTACGAGCAGTACTTC. It specifies CASRLTSGYEQYF. The chain combines TRBV2 with TRBJ2-7; 8 bases match TRBD2. The CDR3 has 13 residues. Germline CDR1 SNHLY, CDR2 FYNNEI. V lost 6 bases and J lost 3; bases outside the gene matches: 4.

This clone was recorded a few times. Compared with germline, one end of the junction differs, possibly owing to a read error. The chain employs TRBV6-1 and TRBJ2-1; 11 nucleotides agree with TRBD2. Germline CDR1 and CDR2: MNHNS and SASEGT. The CDR3 is made up of 15 amino acids. CDR3 DNA: TGTGCCAGCACGGTAGCGGGAGGGCCCTGCAATGAGCATTTCTTC. It translates to CASTVAGGPCNEHFF.

The chain employs TRBV5-1 and TRBJ1-2; TRBD1 matches 9 bases. In germline, CDR1 is SGHRS, CDR2 YFSETQ. The CDR3 consists of 16 residues. Trimming cost V 2 bases and J 4 bases; bases outside gene matches: 9. CDR3 nucleotide sequence: TGCGCCAGCAGCTTTACCGGGACAGGGATCGGCTATGGCTACACCTTC. It specifies CASSFTGTGIGYGYTF.

The chain has TRBV11-1 and TRBJ2-3, with D uncertain. Germline V gives CDR1 SGHAT, CDR2 FQDESV (reference sequence). There are 15 residues in the CDR3. The V and J ends lost 5 bases and 0 bases respectively, with 12 bases between them. CDR3: CASSLRTASTDTQYF. The DNA for the CDR3 is TGTGCCAGCAGCCTCAGGACGGCCAGCACAGATACGCAGTATTTT.

This clone was found many times. The chain employs TRBV12-3 or TRBV12-4 and TRBJ2-1, with 13 bases aligning to TRBD2. There are 14 residues in the CDR3. J was trimmed by 10 bases and V by 5 bases; bases with no gene match: 5. The CDR3 DNA is TGTGCCAGCAGTACTAGCGGGGGGGGTGAGGAGCAGTTCTTC. Translating it yields CASSTSGGGEEQFF.

The genes are TRBV9 and TRBJ2-1; 9 nucleotides agree with TRBD2. The germline V gene encodes CDR1 SGDLS and CDR2 YYNGEE. Trimming at V came to 3 bases and at J to 6 bases, leaving 7 bases not matched to a gene. The CDR3 runs 15 residues. In nucleotides, the CDR3 is TGTGCCAGCAGCGAACATGGAGCGGGAGGCAATGAGCAGTTCTTC. Amino acids: CASSEHGAGGNEQFF.

This clone showed up just once. The CDR3 nucleotides are TGCAGTGCCGACCTTGGCCCGACGGATTTTGGCTCCTATGGCTACACCTTC. Encoded protein: CSADLGPTDFGSYGYTF. This chain connects TRBV20-1 to TRBJ1-2, with unresolved D. V lost 6 bases and J 4 bases, leaving 27 bases between the germline ends. From germline, CDR1 is DFQATT and CDR2 SNEGSKA (reference sequence). The CDR3 runs 17 residues.

Judged by abundance, this clone is medium-sized. The V and J genes are TRBV6-1 and TRBJ1-3; D is ambiguous. V was shortened by 6 bases and J by 0 bases, with 9 bases between the two germline ends. Per germline, CDR1 MNHNS and CDR2 SASEGT. CDR3 length: 14 amino acids. CDR3 sequence: CASRTQYSGNTIYF. The DNA of the CDR3 is TGTGCCAGCAGAACCCAATACTCTGGAAACACCATATATTTT.

In its sample, this clone was seen many times. This rearrangement joins TRBV5-5 to TRBJ2-5; possibly TRBD2 for D (6 bases). CDR1 is SGHKS and CDR2 is YYEKEE in the germline V gene (reference sequence). This CDR3 is built from 15 residues. Deletions cut 4 bases from V and 0 bases from J, with 13 bases between. CDR3: CASSLYPSDQETQYF. The CDR3 DNA is TGTGCCAGCAGCCTTTACCCTAGCGACCAAGAGACCCAGTACTTC.

V gene TRBV7-8 combines with J gene TRBJ2-1, with a weak D call TRBD1 (6 bases). From germline, CDR1 is SGHVS and CDR2 FQNEAQ. Trimming took off 2 bases at V and 4 bases at J, with 12 bases between the two ends. The CDR3 spans 15 residues. As DNA, the CDR3 is TGTGCCAGCAGCTTACGGACAGACCATTACAATGAGCAGTTCTTC. Its translation is CASSLRTDHYNEQFF.

This clone is medium-sized within its sample. V and J are TRBV7-9 and TRBJ2-7; D gene unclear. The CDR3 covers 12 residues. The V and J ends lost 4 bases and 6 bases respectively, with 10 bases between them. Per the germline V gene, CDR1 is SEHNR and CDR2 is FQNEAQ (reference sequence). The CDR3 nucleotides are TGTGCCAGCAGCTCATCTTTCGGCGAGCAGTACTTC. It codes for CASSSSFGEQYF.

This clone turned up a few times. The chain recombines TRBV30 with TRBJ2-7, with 9 bases that match TRBD1. V lost 6 bases and J lost 12; bases outside the gene matches: 6. From germline, CDR1 is GTSNPN and CDR2 SVGIG (reference sequence). CDR3 length: 10 residues. CDR3 protein: CACRTGDGYF. Written as DNA, the CDR3 is TGTGCCTGCAGGACAGGGGATGGGTACTTC.

In the case of this clone: The junction differs from germline at one of its ends, possibly a read error. J is TRBJ2-2 and V is TRBV12-5, with 7 bases fitting TRBD1. In germline, CDR1 is LGHNT, CDR2 FRNRAP. The CDR3 runs 11 residues. CDR3 sequence reads: CPDRTAPELFF. The CDR3 coding sequence is TGCCCGGACAGGACTGCCCCGGAGCTGTTTTTT.

The chain recombines TRBV2 with TRBJ2-7, with TRBD2 matching over 9 bases. Germline CDR1 SNHLY, CDR2 FYNNEI. J was trimmed by 3 bases and V by 3 bases; bases with no gene match: 6. The CDR3 loop spans 15 amino acids. The CDR3 nucleotides read TGTGCCAGCAGTGAGGTTAGCGGGAGTAGCTACGAGCAGTACTTC. Its protein is CASSEVSGSSYEQYF.

The chain uses TRBV5-5 and TRBJ2-4; 11 positions match TRBD1. The germline CDR1 and CDR2 sequences are SGHKS and YYEKEE (reference sequence). The trim removed 1 base at V and 5 bases at J, leaving 2 bases unmatched. The CDR3 length is 15 residues. As DNA, the CDR3 is TGTGCCAGCAGCTTGAAGGGACAGGGGGAAAACATTCAGTACTTC. It codes for CASSLKGQGENIQYF.

A few counts support this clone. V usage is TRBV28 and J usage is TRBJ2-1, with 9 nucleotides matching TRBD2. Trimming took 7 bases from V and 8 from J; bases not matched to a gene: 15. The CDR3 sequence is 16 residues long. Per the germline V gene, CDR1 is MDHEN and CDR2 is SYDVKM. In nucleotides, the CDR3 is TGTGCCAGCATCCCTGAACTAGCGGGCTCTCGGTATGAGCAGTTCTTC. This encodes CASIPELAGSRYEQFF. Full variable domain (remainder filled in from reference TRBV28 and TRBJ2-1): DVKVTQSSRYLVKRTGEKVFLECVQDMDHENMFWYRQDPGLGLRLIYFSYDVKMKEKGDIPEGYSVSREKKERFSLILESASTNQTSMYLCASIPELAGSRYEQFFGPGTRLTVL.

This clone was counted ten times or more. This sequence joins TRBV3-1 and TRBJ1-2; 7 nucleotides agree with TRBD1. The length of the CDR3 is 13 residues. V was clipped by 5 bases and J by 8 bases; unmatched bases: 8. Germline CDR1 is LGHDT and CDR2 is YNNKEL (reference sequence). CDR3 sequence: CASSWRDSMGYTF. In DNA form, the CDR3 reads TGTGCCAGCAGCTGGAGGGACAGTATGGGCTACACCTTC.

V and J are TRBV27 and TRBJ1-1, with no clear D. Germline CDR1 is MNHEY and CDR2 is SMNVEV (reference sequence). The V gene lost 3 bases and the J gene lost 0 bases, with 8 bases spanning the gap. The CDR3 extends over 14 amino acids. This CDR3 reads CASSLGLVNTEAFF. For the CDR3, the DNA is TGTGCCAGCAGTTTGGGCCTCGTGAACACTGAAGCTTTCTTT.

The table lists this clone with many counts. The chain couples TRBV5-6 to TRBJ2-7, with D uncertain. The germline CDR1 and CDR2 sequences are SGHDT and YYEEEE. Trimming removed 5 bases from V and 2 bases from J, with 11 bases in between. The CDR3 consists of 13 residues. This CDR3 reads CASRRQSTYEQYF. The CDR3 nucleotides read TGTGCCAGCAGACGGCAATCGACCTACGAGCAGTACTTC.

The chain combines TRBV12-3 or TRBV12-4 with TRBJ2-5, with a possible D match to TRBD2 (5 bases). The CDR3 spans 14 residues. Deletions cut 6 bases from V and 2 bases from J, with 13 bases between. The CDR3 loop is CASSLGLRQETQYF. Here the CDR3 DNA reads TGTGCCAGCAGCCTAGGACTCAGACAAGAGACCCAGTACTTC.

This clone was found a few times. This likely comes from a read error, as the CDR3 has no conserved phenylalanine or tryptophan at its end. CDR3 amino acids: CAISDHQSQSGYTS. In DNA, the CDR3 is TGTGCCATCAGTGACCACCAGAGCCAGAGTGGCTACACCTCC. V and J are TRBV10-3 and TRBJ1-2; D unresolved. Per germline, CDR1 ENHRY and CDR2 SYGVKD. V was pared by 3 bases and J by 7 bases, with 15 bases between. The CDR3 covers 14 residues.

This clone was counted a few times. The V gene is TRBV27, the J gene TRBJ2-7, with TRBD1 identical over 7 bases. The CDR3 totals 15 residues. The V gene's germline CDR1 is MNHEY and CDR2 SMNVEV (reference sequence). Trimming took 1 base from V and 7 from J; bases not matched to a gene: 10. The CDR3 DNA sequence: TGTGCCAGCAGTTTATGGGGGACAGCCCTTGAAGAGCAGTACTTC. Translating it yields CASSLWGTALEEQYF.

The chain links TRBV30 to TRBJ2-5; TRBD2 matches 8 bases. CDR1 and CDR2 from the germline V gene are GTSNPN and SVGIG (reference sequence). The trim removed 3 bases at V and 6 bases at J, leaving 6 bases unmatched. The CDR3 is 13 residues long. In DNA form, the CDR3 reads TGTGCCTGGAGGACGGGAGGGCCTCAGACCCAGTACTTC. Amino acid sequence: CAWRTGGPQTQYF.

This clone was detected ten times or more. V gene TRBV7-8 combines with J gene TRBJ2-7; 7 positions match TRBD2. Per the germline V gene, CDR1 is SGHVS and CDR2 is FQNEAQ. The CDR3 has 14 residues. The trim removed 1 base at V and 0 bases at J, leaving 0 bases unmatched. The CDR3 here is CASSLERDSYEQYF. The CDR3 region has the DNA TGTGCCAGCAGCTTAGAGCGGGACTCCTACGAGCAGTACTTC.